These 25 T cell receptor beta chains were sequenced from one sample in a study of blood T cell repertoires in COVID-19. Clones were read by immunoSEQ multiplex PCR, and TCRdb kept only the in-frame ones, dropping some. The data hold 150,000 to 250,000 clones, with 94% observed a single time. Sequenced input: peripheral blood. These receptors were obtained from a man aged 30-40 years with COVID-19, enrolled during active disease.

V gene TRBV27 combines with J gene TRBJ1-3, with a possible D match to TRBD1 (6 bases). Per the germline V gene, CDR1 is MNHEY and CDR2 is SMNVEV (reference sequence). The CDR3 length is 17 residues. V was clipped by 5 bases and J by 0 bases, with 17 bases between them. CDR3 bases: TGTGCCAGCAGTCCGGCTGGACAGAGTTTCTCTGGAAACACCATATATTTT. This gives the protein CASSPAGQSFSGNTIYF.

This clone is a singleton in its sample. The V call is TRBV18, the J call TRBJ2-1, with a weak D call TRBD2 (5 bases). The CDR3 has 16 amino acids. The V and J ends lost 5 bases and 2 bases respectively, with 16 bases between them. CDR1 and CDR2 (germline): KGHSH, LQKENI. CDR3 residues: CASSSSNGNPYNEQFF. DNA for the CDR3: TGTGCCAGCTCATCCTCGAACGGGAATCCCTACAATGAGCAGTTCTTC.

The rearrangement uses TRBV6-5 and TRBJ1-2, with D possibly being TRBD1 (5 bases). The germline CDR1 and CDR2 sequences are MNHEY and SVGAGI. CDR3 size: 15 residues. Trimming cost V 4 bases and J 5 bases, with 17 bases left between them. The CDR3 DNA follows: TGTGCCAGCAGTTCAAGAGGACGGGGGAGGTATGGCTACACCTTC. It encodes CASSSRGRGRYGYTF.

The J gene is TRBJ1-6, the V gene TRBV7-2; D gene ambiguous. V lost 1 base, J lost 10 bases, and 14 bases lay in between. The CDR3 has 15 amino acids. Germline V gene data show CDR1 as SGHTA and CDR2 as FQGNSA. The CDR3 bases are TGTGCCAGCAGCTTAGGACCGAGGGTAGAGTCACCCCTCCACTTT. This codes for CASSLGPRVESPLHF.

CDR3 residues: CASSQPGTHNEQYF. CDR3 sequence (DNA): TGTGCCAGCAGCCAACCCGGGACACACAACGAGCAGTACTTC. The chain joins TRBV3-1 (or the pseudogene TRBV3-2) to TRBJ2-7; TRBD1 is a possible D gene (6 bases). Per germline, CDR1 LGHDT and CDR2 YNNKEL (reference sequence). Trimming took off 2 bases at V and 5 bases at J, with 13 bases between the two ends. The CDR3 totals 14 residues.

The chain recombines TRBV25-1 with TRBJ1-4; no clear D gene. Trimming pared 6 bases from V and 5 bases from J, leaving 16 bases between. CDR3 size: 15 residues. The germline V gene has CDR1 MGHDK and CDR2 SYGVNS. The CDR3, as DNA: TGTGCCAGCAGCAAACCCGGGGATCTGAATGAAAAACTGTTTTTT. Protein: CASSKPGDLNEKLFF.

V and J are TRBV6-1 and TRBJ2-7, with 7 bases identical to TRBD2. The germline gives CDR1 MNHNS, CDR2 SASEGT. Losses at the gene ends were 2 bases for V and 12 bases for J; bases not matched to a gene: 4. CDR3 length: 11 residues. CDR3 sequence: CASSESIAGYF. The CDR3 nucleotides are TGTGCCAGCAGTGAAAGTATAGCGGGGTACTTC.

The V and J genes are TRBV4-1 and TRBJ2-7, with D perhaps TRBD2 (5 bases). The V gene lost 7 bases and the J gene lost 0 bases, with 16 bases spanning the gap. The CDR3 runs to 15 residues. The germline CDR1 and CDR2 sequences are MGHRA and YSYEKL. The CDR3: CASTPGLLGSYEQYF. CDR3 DNA: TGCGCCAGCACCCCAGGACTTTTGGGCTCCTACGAGCAGTACTTC.

This clone showed up just a few times. The rearrangement links TRBV28 to TRBJ1-5, with D tentatively TRBD1 (5 bases). The CDR3 is 14 amino acids. V dropped 4 bases and J dropped 5 bases, with 12 bases sitting between them. The germline CDR1 and CDR2 sequences are MDHEN and SYDVKM. CDR3 in amino acids: CASSSHTGDQPQHF. CDR3 sequence (DNA): TGTGCCAGCAGTTCACACACGGGGGATCAGCCCCAGCATTTT.

V usage is TRBV18 and J usage is TRBJ1-5; 8 nucleotides agree with TRBD1. Germline-derived CDR1 and CDR2 are KGHSH and LQKENI. The V segment lost 6 bases and the J segment 3 bases; nucleotides outside the gene matches: 7. There are 15 residues in the CDR3. The CDR3 loop reads CASSLGQGDNQPQHF. Here the CDR3 DNA reads TGTGCCAGCTCGCTCGGACAGGGAGACAATCAGCCCCAGCATTTT.

This chain joins TRBV19 and TRBJ1-1; D unclear. The CDR3 extends over 12 amino acids. V lost 3 bases, J lost 4 bases, and 6 bases lay in between. In germline, CDR1 is LNHDA, CDR2 SQIVND (reference sequence). CDR3 nucleotides: TGTGCCAGTAGTATTGCAGGCACTGAAGCTTTCTTT. It encodes CASSIAGTEAFF. The whole variable domain, filled in from reference TRBV19 and TRBJ1-1, reads DGGITQSPKYLFRKEGQNVTLSCEQNLNHDAMYWYRQDPGQGLRLIYYSQIVNDFQKGDIAEGYSVSREKKESFPLTVTSAQKNPTAFYLCASSIAGTEAFFGQGTRLTVV.

The V call is TRBV6-2 or TRBV6-3, the J call TRBJ1-1; D gene unclear. Trimming pared 2 bases from V and 3 bases from J, leaving 10 bases between. The germline gives CDR1 MNHEY, CDR2 SVGEGT. There are 14 residues in the CDR3. CDR3 in DNA: TGTGCCAGCAGTTACGGTGGGAGTGACACTGAAGCTTTCTTT. Translated: CASSYGGSDTEAFF.

J is TRBJ1-2 and V is TRBV2; the D is unclear. Trimming pared 2 bases from V and 4 bases from J, leaving 5 bases between. The CDR3 runs to 12 residues. CDR1 and CDR2 from the germline V gene are SNHLY and FYNNEI. CDR3 in amino acids: CASSERVYGYTF. The DNA of the CDR3 is TGTGCCAGCAGTGAACGGGTCTATGGCTACACCTTC.

The J gene is TRBJ2-3, the V gene TRBV4-2, with D perhaps TRBD2 (5 bases). The CDR3 has 14 amino acids. Per the germline V gene, CDR1 is LGHNA and CDR2 is YNFKEQ. The germline V and J ends were trimmed by 1 base and 1 base, with 6 bases remaining between them. The CDR3 protein is CASSQGRGTDTQYF. The CDR3 nucleotides read TGTGCCAGCAGCCAAGGGCGGGGCACAGATACGCAGTATTTT.

J is TRBJ1-1 and V is TRBV6-6, with 8 bases matching TRBD1. Germline V gene sequence: CDR1 MNHNY, CDR2 SVGAGI (reference sequence). The CDR3 is made up of 15 amino acids. V was clipped by 2 bases and J by 2 bases; unmatched bases: 4. DNA of the CDR3: TGTGCCAGCAGTTACCTTGGACAGGGAAACACTGAAGCTTTCTTT. Translating it yields CASSYLGQGNTEAFF.

The chain has TRBV10-3 and TRBJ1-1; the D is unclear. This CDR3 contains 14 residues. CDR1 and CDR2 from the germline V gene are ENHRY and SYGVKD. Trimming pared 10 bases from V and 4 bases from J, leaving 19 bases between. CDR3 nucleotides: TGTGCCACCCGAGCGGGCAGTGACCTCACTGAAGCTTTCTTT. Protein: CATRAGSDLTEAFF.

This chain connects TRBV7-9 to TRBJ2-2; TRBD2 matches 11 bases. V shed 3 bases and J 0 bases; nucleotides not matched to a gene: 9. CDR3 length: 19 residues. CDR1 and CDR2 from the germline V gene are SEHNR and FQNEAQ (reference sequence). The CDR3 sequence is CASSFFRLAGGTNTGELFF. CDR3 bases: TGTGCCAGCAGCTTCTTCCGTCTAGCGGGGGGCACGAACACCGGGGAGCTGTTTTTT. Variable domain in full (rest from reference TRBV7-9 and TRBJ2-2): DTGVSQNPRHKITKRGQNVTFRCDPISEHNRLYWYRQTLGQGPEFLTYFQNEAQLEKSRLLSDRFSAERPKGSFSTLEIQRTEQGDSAMYLCASSFFRLAGGTNTGELFFGEGSRLTVL.

The chain employs TRBV6-1 and TRBJ1-3; 10 nucleotides align to TRBD1. The CDR3 extends over 14 amino acids. Germline trimming cut 1 base from V and 7 bases from J; bases unmatched to any gene: 1. CDR1 is MNHNS and CDR2 is SASEGT in the germline V gene. The CDR3 DNA sequence: TGTGCCAGCAGTGAAGGACAGGGGGCGAACACCATATATTTT. It specifies CASSEGQGANTIYF.

This sequence joins TRBV6-5 and TRBJ1-6; 7 positions agree with TRBD1. The germline gives CDR1 MNHEY, CDR2 SVGAGI. After removal of 7 bases from V and 5 bases from J, the junction contained 8 bases not matched to a gene. The CDR3 runs 15 residues. CDR3 protein: CASKNRQGDNSPLHF. CDR3 nucleotide sequence: TGTGCCAGCAAGAACCGACAGGGAGATAATTCACCCCTCCACTTT.

The chain employs TRBV3-1 (or the pseudogene TRBV3-2) and TRBJ2-2; 7 nucleotides match TRBD2. The J segment lost 3 bases and the V segment lost 2 bases, leaving 6 bases of the junction unmatched. This CDR3 region has 16 residues. CDR1 is LGHDT and CDR2 is YNNKEL in the germline V gene (reference sequence). The CDR3 sequence: CASSQSRGIYTGELFF. CDR3 bases: TGTGCCAGCAGCCAATCGCGGGGGATTTACACCGGGGAGCTGTTTTTT.

V usage is TRBV9 and J usage is TRBJ1-1; 7 bases line up with TRBD1. This CDR3 has 17 amino acids. J gave up 1 base and V 0 bases, and 9 bases lay outside the gene matches. Germline V gene data show CDR1 as SGDLS and CDR2 as YYNGEE. CDR3 sequence reads: CASSVEGRGYGNTEAFF. The CDR3 DNA is TGTGCCAGCAGCGTAGAAGGCAGGGGGTACGGGAACACTGAAGCTTTCTTT.

The rearrangement uses TRBV7-9 and TRBJ1-1; 8 bases line up with TRBD1. With V trimmed by 5 bases and J by 1 base, 6 bases remained unmatched. The CDR3 loop spans 15 amino acids. The germline V gene encodes CDR1 SEHNR and CDR2 FQNEAQ (reference sequence). CDR3 sequence: CASSPPGQENTEAFF. CDR3 nucleotide sequence: TGTGCCAGCAGCCCCCCGGGACAGGAGAACACTGAAGCTTTCTTT. Filled out from reference TRBV7-9 and TRBJ1-1, the complete variable domain reads DTGVSQNPRHKITKRGQNVTFRCDPISEHNRLYWYRQTLGQGPEFLTYFQNEAQLEKSRLLSDRFSAERPKGSFSTLEIQRTEQGDSAMYLCASSPPGQENTEAFFGQGTRLTVV.

The chain carries TRBV5-1 and TRBJ1-3; 7 positions match TRBD1. The trim removed 3 bases at V and 4 bases at J, leaving 10 bases unmatched. Germline V lookup: CDR1 SGHRS, CDR2 YFSETQ. This CDR3 has 16 residues. DNA for the CDR3: TGCGCCAGCAGCTCAGGGGGACAGCAGGGCGGAAACACCATATATTTT. As protein: CASSSGGQQGGNTIYF.

The chain links TRBV5-5 to TRBJ1-1, with a possible D match to TRBD1 (6 bases). V was cut by 4 bases and J by 1 base, with 11 bases left in between. The germline gives CDR1 SGHKS, CDR2 YYEKEE (reference sequence). The CDR3 runs to 14 residues. The CDR3 loop reads CASSVQGSNTEAFF. The DNA for the CDR3 is TGTGCCAGCAGCGTACAGGGATCGAACACTGAAGCTTTCTTT.

The chain combines TRBV15 with TRBJ1-5, with D unclear. V lost 5 bases to trimming and J lost 3 bases, with 8 bases between them. Germline CDR1 LNHNV, CDR2 YYDKDF (reference sequence). The CDR3 totals 13 residues. This CDR3 is CATSPSANQPQHF. The CDR3 coding sequence is TGTGCCACCAGCCCTAGCGCCAATCAGCCCCAGCATTTT.